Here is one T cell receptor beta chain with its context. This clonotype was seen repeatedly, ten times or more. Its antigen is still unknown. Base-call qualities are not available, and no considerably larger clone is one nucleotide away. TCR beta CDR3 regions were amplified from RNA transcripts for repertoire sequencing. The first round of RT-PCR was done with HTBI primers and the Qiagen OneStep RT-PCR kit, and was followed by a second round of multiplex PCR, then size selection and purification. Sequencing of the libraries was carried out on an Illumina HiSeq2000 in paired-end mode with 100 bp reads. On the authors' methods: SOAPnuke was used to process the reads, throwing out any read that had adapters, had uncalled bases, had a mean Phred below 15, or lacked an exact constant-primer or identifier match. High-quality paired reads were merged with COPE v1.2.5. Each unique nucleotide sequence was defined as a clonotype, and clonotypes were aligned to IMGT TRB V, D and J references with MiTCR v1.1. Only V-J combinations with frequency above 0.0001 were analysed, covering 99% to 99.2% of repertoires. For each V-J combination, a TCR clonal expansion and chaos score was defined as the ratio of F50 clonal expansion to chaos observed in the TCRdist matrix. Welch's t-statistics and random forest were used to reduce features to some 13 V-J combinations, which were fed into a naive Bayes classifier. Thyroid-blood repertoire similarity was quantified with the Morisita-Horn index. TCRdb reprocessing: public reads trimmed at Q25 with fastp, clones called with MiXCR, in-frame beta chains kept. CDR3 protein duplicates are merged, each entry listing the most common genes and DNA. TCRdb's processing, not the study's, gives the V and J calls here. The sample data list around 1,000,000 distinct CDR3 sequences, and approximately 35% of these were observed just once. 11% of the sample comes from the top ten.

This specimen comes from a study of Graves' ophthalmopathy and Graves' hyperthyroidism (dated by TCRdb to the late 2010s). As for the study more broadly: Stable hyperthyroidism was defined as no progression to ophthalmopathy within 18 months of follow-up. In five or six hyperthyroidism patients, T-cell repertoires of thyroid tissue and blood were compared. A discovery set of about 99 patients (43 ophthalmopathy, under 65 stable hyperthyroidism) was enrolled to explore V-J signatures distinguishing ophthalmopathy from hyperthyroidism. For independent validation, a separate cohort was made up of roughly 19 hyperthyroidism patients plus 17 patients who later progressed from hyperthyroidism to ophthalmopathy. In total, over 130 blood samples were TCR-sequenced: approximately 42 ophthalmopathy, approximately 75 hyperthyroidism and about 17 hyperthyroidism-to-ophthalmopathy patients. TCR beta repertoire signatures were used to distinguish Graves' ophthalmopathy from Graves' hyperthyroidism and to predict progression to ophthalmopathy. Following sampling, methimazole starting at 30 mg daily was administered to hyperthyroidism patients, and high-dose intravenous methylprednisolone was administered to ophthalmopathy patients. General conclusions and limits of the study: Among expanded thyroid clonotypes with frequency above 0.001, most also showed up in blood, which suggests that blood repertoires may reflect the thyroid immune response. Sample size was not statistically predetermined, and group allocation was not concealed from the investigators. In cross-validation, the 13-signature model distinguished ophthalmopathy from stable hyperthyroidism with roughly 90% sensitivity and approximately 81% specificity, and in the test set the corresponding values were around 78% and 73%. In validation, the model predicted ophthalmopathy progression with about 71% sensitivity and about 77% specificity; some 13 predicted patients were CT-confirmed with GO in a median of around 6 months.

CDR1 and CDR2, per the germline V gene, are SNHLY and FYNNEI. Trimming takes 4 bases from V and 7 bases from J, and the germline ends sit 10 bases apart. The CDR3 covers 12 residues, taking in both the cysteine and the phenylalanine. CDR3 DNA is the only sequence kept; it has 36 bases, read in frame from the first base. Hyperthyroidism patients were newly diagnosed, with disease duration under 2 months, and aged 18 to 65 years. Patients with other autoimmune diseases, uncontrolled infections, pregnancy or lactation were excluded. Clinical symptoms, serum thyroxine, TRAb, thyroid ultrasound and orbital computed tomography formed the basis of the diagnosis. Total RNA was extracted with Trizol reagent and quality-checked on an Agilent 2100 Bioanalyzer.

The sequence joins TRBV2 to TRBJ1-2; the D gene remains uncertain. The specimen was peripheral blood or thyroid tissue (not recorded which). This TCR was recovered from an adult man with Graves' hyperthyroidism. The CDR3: CASSGRTGGYTF. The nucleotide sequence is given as TGTGCCAGCAGTGGAAGGACGGGTGGCTACACCTTC.